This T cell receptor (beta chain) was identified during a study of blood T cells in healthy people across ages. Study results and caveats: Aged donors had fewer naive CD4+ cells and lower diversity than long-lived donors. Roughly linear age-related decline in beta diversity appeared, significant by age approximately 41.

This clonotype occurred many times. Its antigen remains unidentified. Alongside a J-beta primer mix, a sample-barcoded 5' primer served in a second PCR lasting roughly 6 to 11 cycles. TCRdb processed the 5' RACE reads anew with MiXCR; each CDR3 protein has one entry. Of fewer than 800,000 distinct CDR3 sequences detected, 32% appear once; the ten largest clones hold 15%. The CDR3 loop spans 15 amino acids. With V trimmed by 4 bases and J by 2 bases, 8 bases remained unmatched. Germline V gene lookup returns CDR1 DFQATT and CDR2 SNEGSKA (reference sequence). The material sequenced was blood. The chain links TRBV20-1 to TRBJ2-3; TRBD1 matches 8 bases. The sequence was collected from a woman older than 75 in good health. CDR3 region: CSATGQVDLTDTQYF. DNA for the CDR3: TGCAGTGCTACGGGACAGGTCGATCTCACAGATACGCAGTATTTT.